The 20 T cell receptor beta chains reported below all come from one sample, sequenced in a study of T cell clonality in common variable immunodeficiency. The protocol was immunoSEQ multiplex PCR, while the TCRdb copy is restricted to in-frame clones and leaves out a portion. Singletons are absent from the sample, which has roughly 60,000 clones. The sequencing sample was made of peripheral blood mononuclear cells. Every receptor here comes from a person aged 18 to 75 in good health.

This clone was observed at least ten times. The read ends 3 residues shy of where the CDR3 ends; the end is completed using the germline J gene. This chain connects TRBV30 to TRBJ1-5; 10 bases line up with TRBD1. From germline, CDR1 is GTSNPN and CDR2 SVGIG (reference sequence). The CDR3 is 15 amino acids. The J segment lost 7 bases and the V segment lost 6 bases, leaving 12 bases of the junction unmatched. CDR3 region: CACNGGQGSGQPQHF. CDR3 bases read: TGTGCCTGCAACGGGGGACAGGGGTCAGGACAGCCC.

In its sample, this clone was seen many times. CDR3 bases read: TGCGCCAGCGGGACAGGGGGATTTTCCTACGAG. Amino acids: CASGTGGFSYE. In full, the CDR3 reads CASGTGGFSYEQYF. The chain recombines TRBV4-1 with TRBJ2-7; 11 bases are a match to TRBD1. The read finishes 3 residues shy of the CDR3 end, and the germline J gene is used to complete it. Per germline, CDR1 MGHRA and CDR2 YSYEKL. The CDR3 spans 14 residues. The V segment lost 8 bases and the J segment 1 base; nucleotides outside the gene matches: 4.

This clone was detected many times. The read ends 3 residues before the CDR3 terminus; that terminus is restored from the germline J gene. This rearrangement joins TRBV5-1 to TRBJ1-1; D might be TRBD1 (6 bases). The CDR3 is 13 residues long. In germline, CDR1 is SGHRS, CDR2 YFSETQ. Trimming removed 2 bases at V and 1 base at J, with 6 bases between. The CDR3 protein is CASSLQGNTEAFF. CDR3 bases read: TGCGCCAGCAGCTTACAGGGGAACACTGAA.

For this clone: The read terminates 3 residues before the CDR3 end, so the remaining end is supplied by the germline J gene. The gene calls are TRBV7-9 and TRBJ1-3; no firm D call. The CDR3 extends over 12 amino acids. Germline assignment: CDR1 SEHNR and CDR2 FQNEAQ (reference sequence). Trimming shortened V by 5 bases and J by 1 base, and 3 bases separated the two germline ends. The CDR3 DNA, read in part, is TGTGCCAGCAGCCGGTCTGGAAACACC. The encoded protein is CASSRSGNT. The entire CDR3 reads CASSRSGNTIYF. Combining the CDR3 with reference TRBV7-9 and TRBJ1-3 gives the whole variable domain DTGVSQNPRHKITKRGQNVTFRCDPISEHNRLYWYRQTLGQGPEFLTYFQNEAQLEKSRLLSDRFSAERPKGSFSTLEIQRTEQGDSAMYLCASSRSGNTIYFGEGSWLTVV.

This clone was observed at least ten times. The observed sequence ends 3 residues before the CDR3 terminus, with the missing tail filled in from the germline J gene. The chain has TRBV5-6 and TRBJ2-1; D may be TRBD2 (5 bases). Germline lookup yields CDR1 SGHDT and CDR2 YYEEEE. The CDR3 sequence is 15 residues long. Trimming shortened V by 5 bases and J by 3 bases, and 15 bases separated the two germline ends. The CDR3 sequence is CASSISVSYYNEQFF. The DNA read from the CDR3 is TGTGCCAGCAGTATTAGCGTTTCGTACTACAATGAG. Complete variable domain (other parts from reference TRBV5-6 and TRBJ2-1): DAGVTQSPTHLIKTRGQQVTLRCSPKSGHDTVSWYQQALGQGPQFIFQYYEEEERQRGNFPDRFSGHQFPNYSSELNVNALLLGDSALYLCASSISVSYYNEQFFGPGTRLTVL.

This clone appeared many times. The read is 3 residues too short to cover the CDR3 end, so that end is filled in from the germline J gene. The chain couples TRBV28 to TRBJ1-6; maybe TRBD1 (5 bases). V was cut by 8 bases and J by 5 bases, with 10 bases left in between. In germline, CDR1 is MDHEN, CDR2 SYDVKM. This CDR3 comprises 13 residues. CDR3 DNA, as far as it was read: TGTGCCAGCGCGGGGACCCATAATTCACCC. It specifies CASAGTHNSP. The entire CDR3 is CASAGTHNSPLHF.

There are many counts of this clone. The read ends 3 residues early relative to the CDR3; the germline J gene fills the gap. This rearrangement joins TRBV20-1 to TRBJ1-2, with D unresolved. CDR1 is DFQATT, CDR2 SNEGSKA, per germline (reference sequence). The CDR3 length is 16 residues. V lost 0 bases to trimming and J lost 7 bases, with 21 bases between them. The CDR3 reads CSARDPRGFGSSGYTF. Incomplete CDR3 DNA: TGCAGTGCTAGAGATCCACGAGGGTTCGGTTCTTCTGGC.

In its sample, this clone was seen many times. Sequencing ends 3 residues short of the CDR3 end; the germline J gene provides the rest. The rearrangement links TRBV20-1 to TRBJ2-7; 10 bases match TRBD1. CDR1 and CDR2 (germline): DFQATT, SNEGSKA (reference sequence). This CDR3 has 15 amino acids. With 0 bases clipped from V and 3 bases from J, the junction kept 5 bases outside the gene matches. The CDR3 loop is CSARDDRGLHYEQYF. CDR3 DNA, as far as it was read: TGCAGTGCTAGAGATGACAGGGGGCTTCACTACGAG.

Ten or more counts support this clone. CDR3 sequence: CASSSQGSEKLFF. Incomplete CDR3 DNA: TGTGCCAGCTCCTCCCAGGGTAGCGAAAAA. The V gene is TRBV18, the J gene TRBJ1-4; possibly TRBD1 for D (5 bases). The CDR3 extends 3 residues past the end of the read, so its final part is completed from the germline J gene. The CDR3 loop spans 13 amino acids. Trimming stripped 6 bases from V and 8 bases from J, with 13 bases between. CDR1 is KGHSH, CDR2 LQKENI, per germline.

The table lists this clone with many counts. The sequence runs out 3 residues before the end of the CDR3; the remainder is reconstructed from the germline J gene. The chain carries TRBV2 and TRBJ1-2, with D perhaps TRBD1 (6 bases). Trimming took 1 base from V and 5 from J, leaving 14 bases between them. The germline gives CDR1 SNHLY, CDR2 FYNNEI. The CDR3 sequence is 15 residues long. The CDR3 bases that were read are TGTGCCAGCAGTGAAGACAGGGCACTACCATATGGC. As protein: CASSEDRALPYG. From start to end, the CDR3 is CASSEDRALPYGYTF.

In this sample, this clone turned up many times. The read is 3 residues too short to cover the CDR3 end, so that end is filled in from the germline J gene. The rearrangement links TRBV19 to TRBJ2-1, with 11 bases fitting TRBD2. The length of the CDR3 is 13 residues. V dropped 7 bases and J dropped 6; count of bases not matched to a gene: 2. In germline, CDR1 is LNHDA, CDR2 SQIVND (reference sequence). The CDR3 DNA, read in part, is TGTGCCAGTACCGGACTAGCGGGCAATGAG. It translates to CASTGLAGNE. The whole CDR3 is CASTGLAGNEQFF.

Many counts were recorded for this clone. The missing CDR3 end, 3 residues past where the read stops, is filled in from the germline J gene. The chain is built from TRBV29-1 and TRBJ2-7, with 9 bases identical to TRBD1. The J segment lost 3 bases and the V segment lost 5 bases, leaving 8 bases of the junction unmatched. Germline V lookup: CDR1 SQVTM, CDR2 ANQGSEA. The CDR3 is made up of 14 amino acids. Incomplete CDR3 DNA: TGCAGCGTTTTATTTACAGGGGGCAGCTACGAG. Translating it yields CSVLFTGGSYE. The entire CDR3 sequence reads CSVLFTGGSYEQYF.

In this sample, this clone turned up many times. The sequence runs out 3 residues before the end of the CDR3; the remainder is reconstructed from the germline J gene. This rearrangement joins TRBV20-1 to TRBJ2-1; the D gene is possibly TRBD2 (6 bases). The CDR3 is 17 amino acids. Trimming stripped 2 bases from V and 2 bases from J, with 19 bases between. In germline, CDR1 is DFQATT, CDR2 SNEGSKA (reference sequence). CDR3 bases read: TGCAGTGCTAGAAATTTTGGGGGGAGCTTTACCTACAATGAG. Residues: CSARNFGGSFTYNE. The full CDR3 is CSARNFGGSFTYNEQFF.

The table lists this clone with many counts. The read finishes 3 residues shy of the CDR3 end, and the germline J gene is used to complete it. This chain connects TRBV20-1 to TRBJ2-1, with 9 bases that match TRBD1. The CDR3 totals 13 residues. V lost 4 bases and J lost 7; bases outside the gene matches: 5. Looked up from germline, CDR1 is DFQATT and CDR2 is SNEGSKA (reference sequence). CDR3 DNA (partial): TGCAGTGCTACCGGGACAGGGAGTAATGAG. Protein: CSATGTGSNE. The full CDR3 protein is CSATGTGSNEQFF.

This clone was recorded many times. The read stops 3 residues short of the end of the CDR3; the missing end is completed from the germline J gene. The chain couples TRBV5-6 to TRBJ2-5; 8 nucleotides line up with TRBD1. Germline V gene sequence: CDR1 SGHDT, CDR2 YYEEEE. V shed 0 bases and J 5 bases; nucleotides not matched to a gene: 0. The CDR3 runs 13 residues. This CDR3 reads CASSLGQGETQYF. CDR3 bases read: TGTGCCAGCAGCTTGGGACAGGGGGAGACC.

Many counts were recorded for this clone. Coverage ceases 3 residues before the CDR3 finishes, and the germline J gene fills in the end. V is TRBV19 and J is TRBJ1-4; D is undetermined. V was trimmed by 6 bases and J by 5 bases, leaving 16 bases between them. Germline V lookup: CDR1 LNHDA, CDR2 SQIVND (reference sequence). This CDR3 comprises 15 residues. CDR3 DNA, as far as it was read: TGTGCCAGTAGCTCCCTCGGTAGAGGGAATGAAAAA. This sequence encodes CASSSLGRGNEK. The full CDR3 protein reads CASSSLGRGNEKLFF.

This clone was seen repeatedly, ten times or more. The DNA ends 3 residues before the CDR3 does, and the rest of the CDR3 is filled in from the germline J gene. The chain recombines TRBV7-6 with TRBJ2-2; TRBD1 matches at 8 bases. V was pared by 5 bases and J by 5 bases, with 4 bases of the junction left unmatched. CDR3 size: 14 residues. The germline CDR1 and CDR2 sequences are SGHVS and FNYEAQ. The CDR3 sequence: CASSPGQVTGELFF. The DNA read from the CDR3 is TGTGCCAGCAGCCCGGGACAGGTGACCGGGGAG.

This clone was detected many times. CDR3 sequence: CASSLGRQYYEQYF. CDR3 bases read: TGTGCCAGCAGTTTAGGCAGGCAGTACTACGAG. The V and J genes are TRBV28 and TRBJ2-7; D is unclear. The sequenced fragment ends 3 residues before the CDR3 boundary, so the rest is inferred from the germline J gene. Germline assignment: CDR1 MDHEN and CDR2 SYDVKM. Between the trimmed V and J ends, which lost 2 bases and 3 bases, there was a span of 11 bases. The CDR3 has 14 amino acids.

This clone has at least ten counts. The sequence runs out 3 residues before the end of the CDR3; the remainder is reconstructed from the germline J gene. The chain combines TRBV11-2 with TRBJ2-5, with TRBD1 identical over 9 bases. CDR1 and CDR2 from the germline V gene are SGHAT and FQNNGV. The CDR3 has 13 amino acids. The junction had 0 bases not matched to a gene; V was cut back by 5 bases and J by 2 bases. Incomplete CDR3 DNA: TGTGCCAGCAGCGGGACAGGGCAAGAGACC. It codes for CASSGTGQET. The complete CDR3 protein is CASSGTGQETQYF.

This clone was recorded many times. The read stops 3 residues short of the end of the CDR3; the missing end is completed from the germline J gene. V usage is TRBV28 and J usage is TRBJ1-2; D is possibly TRBD1 (5 bases). The germline gives CDR1 MDHEN, CDR2 SYDVKM. The CDR3 is made up of 16 amino acids. Trimming cost V 7 bases and J 2 bases, with 20 bases left between them. CDR3 residues: CASTNLAGAVNYGYTF. CDR3 DNA, as far as it was read: TGTGCCAGCACCAACCTCGCTGGGGCGGTAAACTATGGC.